This paragraph reports one TCR beta chain. This sample is drawn from a study of blood T cell repertoires in COVID-19. Study processing details: Amplification of reference gene primers provided the estimated nucleated cell counts. Clones were read by immunoSEQ multiplex PCR, and TCRdb kept only the in-frame ones, dropping some. V and J calls and clone size are those listed in that table; D and trimming were worked out from the DNA. The data hold roughly 22,000 clones, with around four fifths observed a single time. Deletions cut 9 bases from V and 0 bases from J, with 24 bases between. This CDR3 region has 18 residues. Germline lookup yields CDR1 SNHLY and CDR2 FYNNEI.

This chain uses TRBV2 with TRBJ2-4; possibly TRBD1 for D (6 bases). The TCR was taken from a human donor in a cohort sampled during active COVID-19. The sequencing sample was made of peripheral blood. Here the CDR3 reads CASTPTGTTYLAKNIQYF. CDR3 bases: TGTGCCAGTACTCCCACCGGGACAACATACTTAGCCAAAAACATTCAGTACTTC.